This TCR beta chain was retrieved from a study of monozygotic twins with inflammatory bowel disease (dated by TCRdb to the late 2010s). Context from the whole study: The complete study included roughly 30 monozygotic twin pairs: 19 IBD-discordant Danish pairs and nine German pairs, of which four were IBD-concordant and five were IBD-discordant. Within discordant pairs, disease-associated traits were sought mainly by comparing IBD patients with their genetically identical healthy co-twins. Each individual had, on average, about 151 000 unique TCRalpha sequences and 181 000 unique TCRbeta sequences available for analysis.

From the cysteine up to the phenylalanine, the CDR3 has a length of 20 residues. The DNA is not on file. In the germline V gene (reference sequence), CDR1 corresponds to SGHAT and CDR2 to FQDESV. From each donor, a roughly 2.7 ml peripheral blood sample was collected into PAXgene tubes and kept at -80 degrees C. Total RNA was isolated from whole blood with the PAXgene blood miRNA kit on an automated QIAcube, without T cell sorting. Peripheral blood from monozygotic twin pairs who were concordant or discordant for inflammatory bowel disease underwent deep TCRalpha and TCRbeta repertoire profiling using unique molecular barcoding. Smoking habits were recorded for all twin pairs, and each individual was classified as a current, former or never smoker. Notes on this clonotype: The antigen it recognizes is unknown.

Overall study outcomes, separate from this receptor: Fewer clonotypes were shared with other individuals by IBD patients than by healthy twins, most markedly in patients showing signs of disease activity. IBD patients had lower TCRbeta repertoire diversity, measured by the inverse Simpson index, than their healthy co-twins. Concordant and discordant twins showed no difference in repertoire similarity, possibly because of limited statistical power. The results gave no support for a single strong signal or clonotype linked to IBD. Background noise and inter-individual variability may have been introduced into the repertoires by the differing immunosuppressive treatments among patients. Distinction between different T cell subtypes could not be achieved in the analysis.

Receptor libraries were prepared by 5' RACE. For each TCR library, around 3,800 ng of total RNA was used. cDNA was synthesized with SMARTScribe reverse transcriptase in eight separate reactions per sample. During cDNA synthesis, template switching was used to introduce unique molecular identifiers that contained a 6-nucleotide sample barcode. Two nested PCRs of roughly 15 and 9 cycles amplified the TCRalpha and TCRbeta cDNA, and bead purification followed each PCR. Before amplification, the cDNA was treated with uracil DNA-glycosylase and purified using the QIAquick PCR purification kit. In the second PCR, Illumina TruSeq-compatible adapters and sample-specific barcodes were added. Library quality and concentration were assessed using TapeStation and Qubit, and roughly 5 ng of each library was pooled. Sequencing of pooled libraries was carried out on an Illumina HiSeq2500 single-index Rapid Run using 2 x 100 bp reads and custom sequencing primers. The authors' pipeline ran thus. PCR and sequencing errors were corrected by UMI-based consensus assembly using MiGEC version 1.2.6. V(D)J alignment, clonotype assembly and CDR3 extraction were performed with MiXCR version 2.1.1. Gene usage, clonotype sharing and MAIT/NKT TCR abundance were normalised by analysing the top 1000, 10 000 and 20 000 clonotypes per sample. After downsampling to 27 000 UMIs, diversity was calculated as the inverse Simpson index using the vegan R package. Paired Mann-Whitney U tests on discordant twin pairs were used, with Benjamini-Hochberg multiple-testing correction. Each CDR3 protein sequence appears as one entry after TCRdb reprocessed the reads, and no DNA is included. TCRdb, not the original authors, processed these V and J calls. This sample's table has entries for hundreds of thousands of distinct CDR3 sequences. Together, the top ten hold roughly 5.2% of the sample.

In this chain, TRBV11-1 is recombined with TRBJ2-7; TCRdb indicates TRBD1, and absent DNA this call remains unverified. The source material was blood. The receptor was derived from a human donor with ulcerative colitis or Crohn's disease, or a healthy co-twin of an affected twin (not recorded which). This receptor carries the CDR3 CASSLVGEEGQGRSSYEQYF.